This entry lists 32 T cell receptor beta chains sequenced from one sample in a study of CD8 T cells in Susac syndrome. Random hexamers were used to reverse transcribe an amount of about 0.45 to 1 ug RNA. TCRdb reanalysed the immunoSEQ multiplex PCR reads using MiXCR and keeps one entry per CDR3 protein. The sample yields 150,000 to 200,000 distinct CDR3 sequences, over 75% seen once. The material sequenced was CD4+ T cells from PBMCs. The receptors come from a human donor with Susac syndrome.

This chain uses TRBV25-1 with TRBJ1-4, with D possibly TRBD1 on 6 matching bases. Trimming pared 1 base from V and 6 bases from J, leaving 12 bases between. From germline, CDR1 is MGHDK and CDR2 SYGVNS. The CDR3 consists of 15 residues. As DNA, the CDR3 is TGTGCCAGCAGTGAATCGGGGGGCTTGGATGAAAAACTGTTTTTT. Its translation: CASSESGGLDEKLFF.

V is TRBV19 and J is TRBJ1-2; 9 nucleotides line up with TRBD1. Germline loops: CDR1 LNHDA, CDR2 SQIVND (reference sequence). The CDR3 extends over 15 amino acids. J lost 6 bases, V lost 5 bases, and 10 bases had no gene match. The CDR3 bases are TGTGCCAGTAGTCTGGGGACAGGGTGGTCGGATGGCTACACCTTC. Translating gives CASSLGTGWSDGYTF.

Only one count was recorded for this clonotype. V is TRBV10-3 and J is TRBJ1-6, with TRBD1 matching over 8 bases. The V and J ends lost 4 bases and 7 bases, in that order; junction bases with no gene match: 3. The CDR3 spans 14 residues. Germline CDR1 reads ENHRY; CDR2 reads SYGVKD. The CDR3 DNA sequence: TGTGCCATCAGTGTGACAGGGGAAAATTCACCCCTCCACTTT. Translation gives CAISVTGENSPLHF.

A single count supports this clonotype. The chain has TRBV3-1 and TRBJ1-1; D is ambiguous. This CDR3 has 15 amino acids. Germline CDR1 is LGHDT and CDR2 is YNNKEL (reference sequence). The V end lost 0 bases, the J end lost 1 base, and 9 bases lay between the germline ends. CDR3 protein: CASSQDLRTNTEAFF. As DNA, the CDR3 is TGTGCCAGCAGCCAAGATTTGAGGACGAACACTGAAGCTTTCTTT.

The chain carries TRBV4-1 and TRBJ1-2, with TRBD1 identical over 8 bases. The CDR3 loop spans 18 amino acids. Per the germline V gene, CDR1 is MGHRA and CDR2 is YSYEKL. The V gene end was trimmed by 1 base and the J gene end by 2 bases; junction bases not matched to a gene: 12. Here the CDR3 reads CASSQVLQGAQGNYGYTF. CDR3 in DNA: TGCGCCAGCAGCCAAGTACTTCAGGGGGCACAGGGGAACTATGGCTACACCTTC.

The V gene is TRBV20-1, the J gene TRBJ2-1; 10 bases fit TRBD2. With 0 bases clipped from V and 7 bases from J, the junction kept 9 bases outside the gene matches. CDR1 is DFQATT and CDR2 is SNEGSKA in the germline V gene (reference sequence). CDR3 size: 16 residues. CDR3 DNA: TGCAGTGCTAGAGATCCTACAACTAGCGGGGTAAATGAGCAGTTCTTC. This sequence encodes CSARDPTTSGVNEQFF.

The chain carries TRBV7-9 and TRBJ1-1, with 7 bases lining up with TRBD1. The V and J ends lost 5 bases and 7 bases, in that order; junction bases with no gene match: 16. Germline values: CDR1 SEHNR, CDR2 FQNEAQ (reference sequence). The CDR3 has 16 amino acids. The CDR3 protein is CASSREEGAGNDEAFF. The DNA of the CDR3 is TGTGCCAGCAGCCGAGAAGAGGGGGCAGGAAACGATGAAGCTTTCTTT.

A few counts support this clonotype. J is TRBJ2-2 and V is TRBV2, with 9 bases that match TRBD1. Germline V gives CDR1 SNHLY, CDR2 FYNNEI. The CDR3 is 14 residues long. Trimming cost V 5 bases and J 5 bases; bases outside gene matches: 3. This CDR3 reads CASSSGQGTGELFF. CDR3 DNA: TGTGCCAGCAGTTCCGGACAGGGGACCGGGGAGCTGTTTTTT. Full variable domain (remainder filled in from reference TRBV2 and TRBJ2-2): EPEVTQTPSHQVTQMGQEVILRCVPISNHLYFYWYRQILGQKVEFLVSFYNNEISEKSEIFDDQFSVERPDGSNFTLKIRSTKLEDSAMYFCASSSGQGTGELFFGEGSRLTVL.

The chain uses TRBV12-3 or TRBV12-4 and TRBJ2-7, with D tentatively TRBD1 (6 bases). CDR3 length: 14 residues. Trimming pared 8 bases from V and 1 base from J, leaving 15 bases between. CDR3 sequence: CASRAAGASYEQYF. For the CDR3, the DNA is TGTGCCAGCCGGGCGGCAGGGGCTTCCTACGAGCAGTACTTC.

The chain uses TRBV3-1 and TRBJ1-3; the D gene is possibly TRBD1 (5 bases). The ends were cut back, 1 base at V and 0 bases at J, with 10 bases in the middle. CDR1 and CDR2 (germline): LGHDT, YNNKEL (reference sequence). The CDR3 runs to 16 residues. For the CDR3, the DNA is TGTGCCAGCAGCCAAGGACAGCTTCGCTCTGGAAACACCATATATTTT. It encodes CASSQGQLRSGNTIYF.

The chain links TRBV4-1 to TRBJ2-7, with D perhaps matching TRBD2 (6 bases). The V gene lost 0 bases and the J gene lost 3 bases, with 18 bases spanning the gap. Germline loops: CDR1 MGHRA, CDR2 YSYEKL. The CDR3 sequence is 17 residues long. The CDR3 protein is CASSQDLFGGNDYEQYF. Here the CDR3 DNA reads TGCGCCAGCAGCCAAGATCTTTTTGGGGGGAACGACTACGAGCAGTACTTC.

The V call is TRBV4-1, the J call TRBJ2-7, with 10 bases that match TRBD1. Germline CDR1 is MGHRA and CDR2 is YSYEKL. The CDR3 contains 16 residues. V gave up 4 bases and J gave up 1 base; unmatched junction bases: 7. The CDR3 bases are TGCGCCAGCAGCCGACTTCCGGGACAGGGGTCCTACGAGCAGTACTTC. Encoded protein: CASSRLPGQGSYEQYF.

DNA for the CDR3: TGCAGCGTTGAGGACGACAGGGGGTATGGCTACACCTTC. Its translation: CSVEDDRGYGYTF. The rearrangement links TRBV29-1 to TRBJ1-2, with 9 bases aligning to TRBD1. V shed 3 bases and J 5 bases; nucleotides not matched to a gene: 4. The CDR3 is made up of 13 amino acids. Germline lookup yields CDR1 SQVTM and CDR2 ANQGSEA.

The V gene is TRBV5-4, the J gene TRBJ1-2; D not resolved. V lost 4 bases, J lost 8 bases, and 12 bases lay in between. Per the germline V gene, CDR1 is SGHNT and CDR2 is YYREEE (reference sequence). This CDR3 is 12 amino acids long. This chain's CDR3 is CASSSKLGGYTF. The CDR3 DNA sequence: TGTGCCAGCAGCAGTAAGCTTGGCGGCTACACCTTC.

This chain connects TRBV7-9 to TRBJ2-1; maybe TRBD2 (5 bases). Per the germline V gene, CDR1 is SEHNR and CDR2 is FQNEAQ (reference sequence). The CDR3 covers 15 residues. V lost 6 bases and J lost 1, with 13 bases in between. The CDR3 spells CASRTLGVSYNEQFF. CDR3 DNA: TGTGCCAGCAGAACCCTCGGGGTTTCCTACAATGAGCAGTTCTTC.

In this sample, this clonotype turned up once. The rearrangement links TRBV11-2 to TRBJ1-1; D gene ambiguous. The CDR3 spans 14 residues. Trimming removed 2 bases from V and 0 bases from J, with 7 bases in between. Germline-derived CDR1 and CDR2 are SGHAT and FQNNGV. This CDR3 is CASSLLDVNTEAFF. DNA of the CDR3: TGTGCCAGCAGCTTACTGGACGTGAACACTGAAGCTTTCTTT.

In regard to this clonotype: One junction end disagrees with the germline gene, perhaps due to a read error. This chain links TRBV18 with TRBJ2-2; no clear D. There are 16 residues in the CDR3. CDR1 and CDR2 (germline): KGHSH, LQKENI. The CDR3 protein is CASSPPVRQNTRELFF. Written as DNA, the CDR3 is TGTGCCAGCTCACCACCGGTCAGGCAGAACACCCGGGAGCTGTTTTTT.

Here the CDR3 reads CASSIQGAVWSGEAFF. CDR3 nucleotide sequence: TGTGCCAGTAGTATACAGGGGGCGGTTTGGAGTGGTGAAGCTTTCTTT. V and J are TRBV19 and TRBJ1-1; 8 positions match TRBD1. Germline lookup yields CDR1 LNHDA and CDR2 SQIVND (reference sequence). The CDR3 is 16 amino acids. After removal of 2 bases from V and 7 bases from J, the junction contained 12 bases not matched to a gene.

The genes are TRBV4-1 and TRBJ1-1, with 7 bases fitting TRBD1. Germline trimming cut 3 bases from V and 5 bases from J; bases unmatched to any gene: 15. This CDR3 spans 17 amino acids. Germline V gives CDR1 MGHRA, CDR2 YSYEKL. The CDR3 is CASSHAQGGRGPTEAFF. CDR3 DNA sequence: TGCGCCAGCAGCCACGCCCAAGGGGGCAGGGGCCCAACTGAAGCTTTCTTT.

The chain carries TRBV19 and TRBJ2-6; 9 bases align to TRBD1. The ends lost 4 bases at V and 0 bases at J; junction bases unmatched: 4. Germline V gene lookup returns CDR1 LNHDA and CDR2 SQIVND (reference sequence). The CDR3 has 17 amino acids. CDR3 sequence (DNA): TGTGCCAGTAGTAGGACAGGGGCCACCTCTGGGGCCAACGTCCTGACTTTC. Translation: CASSRTGATSGANVLTF.

The rearrangement joins TRBV29-1 to TRBJ2-1; possibly TRBD2 for D (7 bases). This CDR3 has 12 residues. Trimming stripped 6 bases from V and 9 bases from J, with 15 bases between. Germline-derived CDR1 and CDR2 are SQVTM and ANQGSEA. CDR3: CSVSWGGREQFF. CDR3 coding DNA: TGCAGCGTGAGCTGGGGGGGGCGTGAGCAGTTCTTC.

The rearrangement uses TRBV2 and TRBJ2-1, with TRBD2 matching 10 bases. This CDR3 is 15 amino acids long. Germline assignment: CDR1 SNHLY and CDR2 FYNNEI. The junction had 8 bases not matched to a gene; V was cut back by 3 bases and J by 9 bases. CDR3 sequence: CASSDLLAGIGEQFF. Written as DNA, the CDR3 is TGTGCCAGCAGTGACTTACTAGCGGGGATAGGTGAGCAGTTCTTC.

The V gene is TRBV9, the J gene TRBJ2-3, with D unresolved. Trimming removed 4 bases at V and 0 bases at J, with 21 bases between. Germline CDR1 reads SGDLS; CDR2 reads YYNGEE. This CDR3 region has 18 residues. CDR3 in amino acids: CASSKPGGLYPSTDTQYF. The CDR3 coding sequence is TGTGCCAGCAGCAAACCAGGCGGCCTATATCCTAGCACAGATACGCAGTATTTT.

This clonotype appeared once. V is TRBV10-2 and J is TRBJ1-5, with TRBD1 matching over 7 bases. CDR3 length: 16 amino acids. V was pared by 1 base and J by 0 bases, with 3 bases of the junction left unmatched. Germline lookup yields CDR1 WSHSY and CDR2 SAAADI. The CDR3 bases are TGCGCCAGCAGTGAGTGGGACAGCTATAGCAATCAGCCCCAGCATTTT. Translating gives CASSEWDSYSNQPQHF.

The table lists this clonotype with a few counts. This rearrangement joins TRBV12-3 or TRBV12-4 to TRBJ2-3, with no clear D. V was pared by 6 bases and J by 2 bases, with 9 bases between. This CDR3 spans 13 amino acids. CDR3 residues: CASRTGTTDTQYF. The DNA for the CDR3 is TGTGCCAGCAGAACGGGTACCACAGATACGCAGTATTTT.

This sequence joins TRBV2 and TRBJ1-4; TRBD1 agrees at 7 bases. This CDR3 has 13 amino acids. V trimming: 6 bases; J trimming: 3 bases; junction bases outside the gene matches: 1. The germline V gene has CDR1 SNHLY and CDR2 FYNNEI. CDR3 in amino acids: CASRGTANEKLFF. In nucleotides, the CDR3 is TGTGCCAGCAGGGGGACAGCTAATGAAAAACTGTTTTTT. The full variable domain, completed using reference TRBV2 and TRBJ1-4, is EPEVTQTPSHQVTQMGQEVILRCVPISNHLYFYWYRQILGQKVEFLVSFYNNEISEKSEIFDDQFSVERPDGSNFTLKIRSTKLEDSAMYFCASRGTANEKLFFGSGTQLSVL.

This chain joins TRBV30 and TRBJ2-7, with D perhaps matching TRBD1 (6 bases). The CDR3 loop spans 10 amino acids. Germline lookup yields CDR1 GTSNPN and CDR2 SVGIG (reference sequence). Deletions cut 5 bases from V and 7 bases from J, with 9 bases between. DNA for the CDR3: TGTGCCTGGTCCCAGGGGGAGCAGTACTTC. It is translated as CAWSQGEQYF.

This clonotype was found once. J is TRBJ2-1 and V is TRBV2, with TRBD2 matching 13 bases. Trimming at V came to 6 bases and at J to 15 bases, leaving 11 bases not matched to a gene. This CDR3 is 14 amino acids long. The germline gives CDR1 SNHLY, CDR2 FYNNEI. The CDR3 spells CASRGTSGTHESFF. In DNA, the CDR3 is TGTGCCAGCAGGGGGACTAGCGGGACTCATGAGTCGTTCTTC.

J is TRBJ1-2 and V is TRBV29-1; a weak D match, TRBD1 (6 bases). Trimming left V 5 bases short and J 8 bases short, with 15 bases between. The CDR3 spans 12 residues. Germline V gene data show CDR1 as SQVTM and CDR2 as ANQGSEA. In nucleotides, the CDR3 is TGCAGCGTTAAACAGGGTGCTAGCGGCTACACCTTC. Its protein product is CSVKQGASGYTF.

J is TRBJ2-1 and V is TRBV4-1; 10 bases agree with TRBD2. V shed 3 bases, J shed 2 bases, and the junction held 7 bases outside the gene matches. Germline CDR1 MGHRA, CDR2 YSYEKL. The CDR3 totals 17 residues. The DNA of the CDR3 is TGCGCCAGCAGCCATGATATCACTAGCGGGACCTACAATGAGCAGTTCTTC. Translated: CASSHDITSGTYNEQFF.

The rearrangement links TRBV18 to TRBJ2-7; a weak D match, TRBD1 (6 bases). In germline, CDR1 is KGHSH, CDR2 LQKENI. Between the trimmed V and J ends, which lost 4 bases and 1 base, there was a span of 14 bases. The CDR3 runs to 15 residues. As DNA, the CDR3 is TGTGCCAGCTCACTCCAACGACAGGTTTCCTACGAGCAGTACTTC. Translating it yields CASSLQRQVSYEQYF.

This clonotype was detected once. V usage is TRBV20-1 and J usage is TRBJ2-5, with D maybe TRBD1 (5 bases). Germline CDR1 reads DFQATT; CDR2 reads SNEGSKA (reference sequence). The V end was cut by 6 bases, the J end by 2 bases, with 13 bases between. The CDR3 contains 13 residues. Here the CDR3 reads CSAPDSHQETQYF. The DNA for the CDR3 is TGCAGTGCCCCCGACAGCCATCAAGAGACCCAGTACTTC.